The 26 T cell receptor beta chains reported below all come from one sample, sequenced in a study of CD4+ T cells in melanoma. Assay: immunoSEQ multiplex PCR; the TCRdb copy retains only in-frame clones and omits some. The data hold more than 90,000 clones, with around 92% observed a single time. The material sequenced was peripheral blood. Receptors originate from a human donor with melanoma.

V gene TRBV5-1 combines with J gene TRBJ2-1, with D perhaps assigned TRBD1 or TRBD2 (5 bases each). This CDR3 has 14 residues. The germline V gene encodes CDR1 SGHRS and CDR2 YFSETQ. V gave up 2 bases and J gave up 8 bases, with 14 bases separating them. CDR3 in amino acids: CASSFEWGSDEQFF. CDR3 in DNA: TGCGCCAGCAGCTTTGAATGGGGGTCGGATGAGCAGTTCTTC.

The gene calls are TRBV7-3 and TRBJ1-1; TRBD1 is a possible D gene (5 bases). Deletions cut 2 bases from V and 2 bases from J, with 9 bases between. The CDR3 is 14 residues long. Germline values: CDR1 SGHTA, CDR2 FQGTGA. CDR3 residues: CASSLWGGNTEAFF. CDR3 bases: TGTGCCAGCAGCTTATGGGGGGGAAACACTGAAGCTTTCTTT.

The CDR3 spells CASSQGLAGGHGELFF. The DNA for the CDR3 is TGTGCCAGCAGCCAAGGACTAGCGGGGGGGCACGGGGAGCTGTTTTTT. J is TRBJ2-2 and V is TRBV11-3, with 15 bases matching TRBD2. CDR3 length: 16 amino acids. With 5 bases clipped from V and 7 bases from J, the junction kept 5 bases outside the gene matches. Per the germline V gene, CDR1 is SGHNT and CDR2 is YENEEA.

This clone has a single count. The chain employs TRBV5-4 and TRBJ2-7; 12 bases agree with TRBD2. Losses at the gene ends were 3 bases for V and 2 bases for J; bases not matched to a gene: 6. Germline CDR1 and CDR2: SGHNT and YYREEE (reference sequence). This CDR3 comprises 16 residues. In nucleotides, the CDR3 is TGTGCCAGCAGCTCCAGGACTAGCGGGGCCCCCTACGAGCAGTACTTC. Protein sequence: CASSSRTSGAPYEQYF.

This chain links TRBV10-3 with TRBJ2-5; D might be TRBD1 (6 bases). The CDR3 runs to 14 residues. In germline, CDR1 is ENHRY, CDR2 SYGVKD. V was cut by 4 bases and J by 4 bases, with 13 bases left in between. CDR3 in DNA: TGTGCCATCAGTGGCGGCAAAGGGGGAGAGACCCAGTACTTC. The encoded protein is CAISGGKGGETQYF.

The chain carries TRBV30 and TRBJ2-2; TRBD2 aligns across 12 bases. The ends lost 4 bases at V and 4 bases at J; junction bases unmatched: 16. CDR1 GTSNPN and CDR2 SVGIG come from the germline V gene (reference sequence). The CDR3 totals 19 residues. The CDR3 nucleotides are TGTGCCTGGACCCACCTGCGGCTAGCGGGGGGGCGGGGCACCGGGGAGCTGTTTTTT. It yields the protein CAWTHLRLAGGRGTGELFF.

V gene TRBV28 combines with J gene TRBJ2-7; 9 nucleotides match TRBD1. Germline V gene data show CDR1 as MDHEN and CDR2 as SYDVKM. V trimming: 5 bases; J trimming: 5 bases; junction bases outside the gene matches: 7. This CDR3 comprises 14 residues. CDR3 sequence: CASSLYRGRDEQYF. CDR3 in DNA: TGTGCCAGCAGTCTTTACAGGGGGCGCGACGAGCAGTACTTC.

The genes are TRBV5-3 and TRBJ2-5, with D maybe TRBD2 (6 bases). TRBV5-3 is annotated as an ORF whose role is uncertain. The CDR3 contains 15 residues. Trimming pared 1 base from V and 0 bases from J, leaving 10 bases between. The CDR3 loop is CARSLLERDQETQYF. The CDR3 DNA follows: TGTGCCAGAAGCTTGTTAGAGCGGGACCAAGAGACCCAGTACTTC.

The rearrangement links TRBV28 to TRBJ2-6; 7 bases are shared with TRBD2. The germline CDR1 and CDR2 sequences are MDHEN and SYDVKM. The CDR3 extends over 18 amino acids. The trim removed 3 bases at V and 0 bases at J, leaving 8 bases unmatched. The CDR3 DNA sequence: TGTGCCAGCAGTTTGGGGGGGTCCTCGAGCTCTGGGGCCAACGTCCTGACTTTC. Its protein is CASSLGGSSSSGANVLTF.

The rearrangement joins TRBV7-2 to TRBJ2-1; a weak D match, TRBD2 (6 bases). Germline V gene data show CDR1 as SGHTA and CDR2 as FQGNSA. Trimming removed 3 bases at V and 7 bases at J, with 13 bases between. The CDR3 length is 14 residues. The CDR3 region has the DNA TGTGCCAGCAGCTTCTCGGGACTCCTGAATGAGCAGTTCTTC. Its translation is CASSFSGLLNEQFF.

The CDR3 DNA sequence: TGCGCCAGCAGCGATACAGGTGCTGGAAACACCATATATTTT. It translates to CASSDTGAGNTIYF. The chain joins TRBV4-3 to TRBJ1-3, with a possible D match to TRBD1 (5 bases). The V gene lost 5 bases and the J gene lost 2 bases, with 10 bases spanning the gap. The V gene's germline CDR1 is LGHNA and CDR2 YSLEER. CDR3 length equals 14 residues.

V gene TRBV9 combines with J gene TRBJ1-1; D unclear. This CDR3 has 14 residues. Trimming removed 0 bases at V and 4 bases at J, with 10 bases between. CDR1 is SGDLS, CDR2 YYNGEE, per germline. CDR3 sequence (DNA): TGTGCCAGCAGCGTAGATCTTGCTGCCACTGAAGCTTTCTTT. Protein: CASSVDLAATEAFF.

This chain connects TRBV7-9 to TRBJ2-3; D is uncertain. Germline CDR1 and CDR2: SEHNR and FQNEAQ (reference sequence). CDR3 length: 14 residues. V was shortened by 2 bases and J by 2 bases, with 8 bases between the two germline ends. The CDR3 spells CASSLLTDTDTQYF. The CDR3 nucleotides read TGTGCCAGCAGCTTATTGACCGACACAGATACGCAGTATTTT.

The chain combines TRBV30 with TRBJ1-5, with unresolved D. Germline-derived CDR1 and CDR2 are GTSNPN and SVGIG (reference sequence). The V gene lost 0 bases and the J gene lost 2 bases, with 8 bases spanning the gap. The CDR3 sequence is 14 residues long. The CDR3 coding sequence is TGTGCCTGGAGTGTACGGATGGGCAATCAGCCCCAGCATTTT. Its protein product is CAWSVRMGNQPQHF. The variable domain in full, completed from reference TRBV30 and TRBJ1-5, reads SQTIHQWPATLVQPVGSPLSLECTVEGTSNPNLYWYRQAAGRGLQLLFYSVGIGQISSEVPQNLSASRPQDRQFILSSKKLLLSDSGFYLCAWSVRMGNQPQHFGDGTRLSIL.

The CDR3 spells CASSRQVFYTEAFF. For the CDR3, the DNA is TGTGCCAGTAGCCGACAGGTTTTTTACACTGAAGCTTTCTTT. The chain couples TRBV19 to TRBJ1-1, with a possible D match to TRBD1 (6 bases). The V and J ends lost 6 bases and 3 bases respectively, with 14 bases between them. This CDR3 contains 14 residues. Germline CDR1 and CDR2: LNHDA and SQIVND (reference sequence).

The CDR3 protein is CASSLGSLAGQETQYF. The CDR3 DNA follows: TGTGCCAGCAGCTTAGGATCCCTAGCGGGACAGGAGACCCAGTACTTC. J is TRBJ2-5 and V is TRBV7-2; 9 bases are a match to TRBD2. The J segment lost 5 bases and the V segment lost 1 base, leaving 8 bases of the junction unmatched. The CDR3 totals 16 residues. The V gene's germline CDR1 is SGHTA and CDR2 FQGNSA.

The rearrangement uses TRBV28 and TRBJ2-3, with D perhaps TRBD2 (7 bases). Between the trimmed V and J ends, which lost 10 bases and 2 bases, there was a span of 13 bases. CDR1 is MDHEN and CDR2 is SYDVKM in the germline V gene. This CDR3 contains 13 residues. In DNA, the CDR3 is TGTGCCACCCATCGGGGGGCCACAGATACGCAGTATTTT. Its translation: CATHRGATDTQYF.

The chain is built from TRBV6-6 and TRBJ2-7, with 9 bases matching TRBD2. V trimming: 6 bases; J trimming: 7 bases; junction bases outside the gene matches: 10. The CDR3 sequence is 14 residues long. Germline V gene sequence: CDR1 MNHNY, CDR2 SVGAGI (reference sequence). The DNA for the CDR3 is TGTGCCAGCAGACCACCGGGACTAGCTCAAGAGCAGTACTTC. It yields the protein CASRPPGLAQEQYF.

V is TRBV5-1 and J is TRBJ2-6, with 7 positions matching TRBD1. The junction had 3 bases not matched to a gene; V was cut back by 4 bases and J by 2 bases. This CDR3 region has 15 residues. Germline CDR1 reads SGHRS; CDR2 reads YFSETQ. CDR3: CASSPDRAGANVLTF. The CDR3 DNA follows: TGCGCCAGCAGCCCCGACAGGGCTGGGGCCAACGTCCTGACTTTC.

This clone was counted a few times. The chain joins TRBV19 to TRBJ1-2; 8 positions match TRBD1. Trimming removed 5 bases from V and 6 bases from J; junction bases left unmatched: 2. Germline CDR1 reads LNHDA; CDR2 reads SQIVND (reference sequence). This CDR3 is built from 12 residues. CDR3 loop: CASSQTGDGYTF. The CDR3 DNA follows: TGTGCCAGTAGTCAGACAGGGGATGGCTACACCTTC.

This clone turned up a few times. V and J are TRBV5-4 and TRBJ2-2; no definite D call. Germline-derived CDR1 and CDR2 are SGHNT and YYREEE (reference sequence). V was pared by 0 bases and J by 5 bases, with 8 bases between. This CDR3 contains 14 residues. This CDR3 is CASSLDLGTGELFF. The CDR3 coding sequence is TGTGCCAGCAGCTTGGATCTGGGGACCGGGGAGCTGTTTTTT.

This clone has a single count. The chain employs TRBV7-2 and TRBJ1-2; TRBD1 matches 8 bases. The CDR3 loop spans 13 amino acids. After removal of 5 bases from V and 8 bases from J, the junction contained 7 bases not matched to a gene. The germline V gene has CDR1 SGHTA and CDR2 FQGNSA. CDR3 sequence: CASSQQGALGYTF. The CDR3 region has the DNA TGTGCCAGCAGCCAGCAGGGGGCCTTGGGCTACACCTTC.

This sequence joins TRBV7-9 and TRBJ2-5; D remains unclear. The CDR3 loop spans 11 amino acids. The germline CDR1 and CDR2 sequences are SEHNR and FQNEAQ (reference sequence). V lost 3 bases and J 2 bases, leaving 1 base between the germline ends. CDR3 nucleotide sequence: TGTGCCAGCAGCTTTCAAGAGACCCAGTACTTC. It yields the protein CASSFQETQYF.

CDR3 nucleotide sequence: TGTGCCAGCTCACCGGCGGGCCGTACCTACGAGCAGTACTTC. Translating it yields CASSPAGRTYEQYF. The chain carries TRBV18 and TRBJ2-7; D is perhaps TRBD2 (5 bases). This CDR3 spans 14 amino acids. V was clipped by 3 bases and J by 2 bases, with 11 bases between them. Germline CDR1 KGHSH, CDR2 LQKENI.

The sample holds a few counts of this clone. V gene TRBV5-5 combines with J gene TRBJ1-1; 9 nucleotides match TRBD1. After removal of 3 bases from V and 4 bases from J, the junction contained 4 bases not matched to a gene. CDR1 is SGHKS, CDR2 YYEKEE, per germline (reference sequence). The CDR3 contains 14 residues. The CDR3 sequence: CASSSGQGGTEAFF. DNA for the CDR3: TGTGCCAGCAGCTCGGGACAGGGAGGCACTGAAGCTTTCTTT.

The chain couples TRBV5-6 to TRBJ2-7; D is perhaps TRBD2 (5 bases). The CDR3 covers 14 residues. V lost 0 bases and J 3 bases, leaving 10 bases between the germline ends. The germline V gene encodes CDR1 SGHDT and CDR2 YYEEEE. The CDR3 nucleotides read TGTGCCAGCAGCTTGGAGCCGGGAAGCTACGAGCAGTACTTC. Its translation is CASSLEPGSYEQYF.